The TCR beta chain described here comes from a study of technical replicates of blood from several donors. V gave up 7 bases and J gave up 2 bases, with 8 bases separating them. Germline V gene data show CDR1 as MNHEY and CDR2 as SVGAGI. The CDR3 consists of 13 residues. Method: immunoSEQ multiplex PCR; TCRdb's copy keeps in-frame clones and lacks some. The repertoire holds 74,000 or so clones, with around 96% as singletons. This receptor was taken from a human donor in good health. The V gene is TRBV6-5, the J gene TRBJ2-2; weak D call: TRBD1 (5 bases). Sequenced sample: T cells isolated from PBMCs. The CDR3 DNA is TGTGCCAGCACAGGGCCCAACACCGGGGAGCTGTTTTTT. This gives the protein CASTGPNTGELFF.